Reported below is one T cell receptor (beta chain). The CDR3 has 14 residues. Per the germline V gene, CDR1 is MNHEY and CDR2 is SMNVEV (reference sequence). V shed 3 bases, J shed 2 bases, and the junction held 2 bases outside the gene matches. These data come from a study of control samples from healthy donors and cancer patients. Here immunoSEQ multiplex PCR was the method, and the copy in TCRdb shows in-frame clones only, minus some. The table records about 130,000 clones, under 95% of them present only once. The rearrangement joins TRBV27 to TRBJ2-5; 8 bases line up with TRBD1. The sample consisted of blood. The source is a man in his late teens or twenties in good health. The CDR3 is CASSFRDRQETQYF. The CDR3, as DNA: TGTGCCAGCAGTTTCCGGGACAGGCAAGAGACCCAGTACTTC.